This TCR beta chain was captured by sequencing in a study of blood T cell repertoires in COVID-19 (dated by TCRdb to about 2020). The study in broad terms: For ImmuneRACE Cohort 3, a participant was defined as recovered based on two consecutive negative NP/OP PCR tests, clearance by a healthcare professional, or resolution of symptoms. The prospective study material was composed of cDNA or gDNA derived from T cells, B-cell-depleted T cells, or PBMCs. Nearly every sample came with metadata listing a de-identified subject ID, COVID-19 status, age in years and sex. Samples came from the ongoing ImmuneRACE study (first 160 participants) plus 1,254 subjects from 6 global collaborators. The repertoires were made available in a free public database intended to serve as a resource for research on the immune response to SARS-CoV-2. Subjects who had been exposed to COVID-19, were actively infected with it, or had recovered from it provided the deeply sampled blood TCRbeta repertoires that made up the dataset. Samples from collaborators originated in the United States, Italy and Spain and spanned both the acute and convalescent phases of COVID-19. HLA class I and class II types, where available, came from metadata supplied by the sample provider rather than from assay-based typing. On the study overall, not on this receptor specifically: Clinical and demographic metadata were provided uncurated, with the amount varying by source and participant.

TCRbeta CDR3 regions were amplified from genomic DNA using the immunoSEQ Assay, a bias-controlled multiplex PCR. As for how the authors treated the data: Within the assay, amplification of reference gene primers was used to estimate how many nucleated cells each sample contained. To quantify the absolute abundance of each unique TCRbeta CDR3 rearrangement, sequence reads were collapsed and filtered. Productive Simpson clonality was computed per sample as the square root of Simpson's diversity index over productive rearrangements. Drawn from immuneACCESS, this table holds only the in-frame rearrangements with V and J called that TCRdb kept. Clones are partly lost; checked studies trace under half to an unresolved V gene and leave the rest unexplained. V, J and clone size derive from that table, while D and trimming were established from the DNA sequence. The sample yields a few hundred thousand clones; more than 75% were counted once. The ten largest clones represent roughly 2% of the sample.

A note on this clone: Its binding antigen is unknown. The sample holds no much larger clone one base away, and base qualities are not on file.

In the prospective study, participants were roughly 18 to 95 years old, resided in fewer than 25 geographic areas of the United States, and were enrolled through a virtual design. Cohort assignment in the prospective study relied on participant-reported clinical history from a screening survey and a study questionnaire. In the prospective study, whole blood, serum and a nasopharyngeal or oropharyngeal swab were collected from each participant by mobile phlebotomists. Over a roughly 2-month period, participants in the prospective study had the option of providing additional blood draws and questionnaires. Blood samples from the prospective study were shipped frozen or at room temperature prior to DNA extraction. Sequenced sample: PBMCs or T cells enriched from blood (not recorded which). The receptor was derived from a woman in her sixties or seventies in a cohort exposed to, infected with or recovered from COVID-19 (not recorded which).

The DNA sequence is TGTGCCAGCAGGGGCCCGAACACCGGGGAGCTGTTTTTT. This yields the protein CASRGPNTGELFF. Here the chain combines TRBV27 and TRBJ2-2; no D gene call is confident. As encoded in the germline V gene (reference sequence), CDR1 is MNHEY while CDR2 is SMNVEV. Trimming removed 6 bases from V and 0 bases from J, leaving 5 bases between the germline ends. There are 13 amino acids in the CDR3, from cysteine to phenylalanine inclusive. The only DNA kept is the CDR3, 39 bases in frame from the first base.